This T cell receptor (beta chain) derives from a study of cytomegalovirus exposure and HLA in healthy donors. Study observations and caveats: Prior analysis indicated that the majority of TCR beta V segments exhibited productivity approximately 90% or approximately 30% of the time.

As regards this clone: Its antigen is still unknown.

The PCR employed 60 Vbeta primers together with 13 Jbeta primers. Repertoires were generated with immunoSEQ multiplex PCR, while TCRdb's copy carries only in-frame clones and drops some. The repertoire holds some 130,000 clones, with over 50% as singletons. In germline, CDR1 is SGHTA, CDR2 FQGNSA. V lost 1 base, J lost 7 bases, and 8 bases stayed unmatched. The length of the CDR3 is 15 residues. This chain connects TRBV7-2 to TRBJ2-7, with 9 nucleotides matching TRBD1. Sequencing used PBMCs. The clonotype comes from a human donor in good health. Here the CDR3 reads CASSLVGTGSNEQYF. CDR3 DNA: TGTGCCAGCAGCTTAGTTGGGACAGGGTCTAATGAGCAGTACTTC.